The rows below give T cell receptor beta chains drawn from one sample of a study of blood T cell repertoires in COVID-19. Some clones are missing from TCRdb's copy, which holds only in-frame ones; the method was immunoSEQ multiplex PCR. The sample contains about 190,000 clones, more than 70% of which appear only once. The source material was peripheral blood. The receptors come from a man between 18 and 29 years old with active or convalescent COVID-19. The CDR3 runs from the conserved cysteine through the conserved F or W. The order of the fields is clone size, D gene, V gene, J gene, CDR3 protein, CDR3 DNA. The D gene is left open where the match is weak. The size entry is marked missing in some rows and otherwise reads once, few, many or a size class.

-,-,TRBV5-1,TRBJ1-1,CASSLYPENTEAFF,TGCGCCAGCAGCTTGTACCCAGAGAACACTGAAGCTTTCTTT
-,TRBD1,TRBV3-1/TRBV3-2,TRBJ2-3,CASSPTGEPDTQYF,TGTGCCAGCAGCCCTACAGGGGAGCCAGATACGCAGTATTTT
-,-,TRBV18,TRBJ2-7,CASSRSGLNSYEQYF,TGTGCCAGCTCACGGTCGGGACTGAACTCCTACGAGCAGTACTTC
-,-,TRBV6-2/TRBV6-3,TRBJ2-3,CASSYGGTDTQYF,TGTGCCAGCAGTTATGGGGGGACAGATACGCAGTATTTT
-,-,TRBV28,TRBJ1-2,CASRNRAGIYGYTF,TGTGCCAGCAGAAACAGGGCAGGAATTTATGGCTACACCTTC
-,-,TRBV5-1,TRBJ2-7,CASSISGGTYEQYF,TGCGCCAGCAGTATTTCAGGAGGAACCTACGAGCAGTACTTC
-,-,TRBV30,TRBJ1-3,CAWCYTGNTIYF,TGTGCCTGGTGTTATACTGGAAACACCATATATTTT
few,TRBD1,TRBV19,TRBJ2-7,CASSTRDRDSYEQYF,TGTGCCAGTAGTACGCGGGACAGGGACTCCTACGAGCAGTACTTC
once,-,TRBV5-5,TRBJ1-1,CASSVQLSEAFF,TGTGCCAGCAGCGTACAGCTCTCGGAAGCTTTCTTT
-,-,TRBV4-1,TRBJ1-1,CASSQYRDMNTEAFF,TGCGCCAGCAGCCAGTACAGGGACATGAACACTGAAGCTTTCTTT
-,-,TRBV7-8,TRBJ2-3,CASSLAWQASTDTQYF,TGTGCCAGCAGCTTAGCGTGGCAGGCGTCCACAGATACGCAGTATTTT
-,-,TRBV4-1,TRBJ2-3,CASSQAERATDTQYF,TGCGCCAGCAGCCAAGCGGAGCGGGCTACAGATACGCAGTATTTT
-,TRBD1,TRBV24-1,TRBJ2-5,CATSDPTGQGVGTQYF,TGTGCCACCAGTGACCCGACGGGACAGGGTGTCGGGACCCAGTACTTC
-,-,TRBV19,TRBJ2-2,CASSIAGADTGELFF,TGTGCCAGTAGTATAGCGGGAGCGGACACCGGGGAGCTGTTTTTT
-,-,TRBV15,TRBJ2-4,CATSRDLAKNIQYF,TGTGCCACCAGCAGAGATCTAGCCAAAAACATTCAGTACTTC
-,-,TRBV4-1,TRBJ1-6,CASSRGYPTVTNSPLHF,TGCGCCAGCAGCCGTGGGTACCCGACAGTGACTAATTCACCCCTCCACTTT
once,-,TRBV27,TRBJ1-1,CASRSTARGTEAFF,TGTGCCAGCAGATCGACCGCGCGGGGCACTGAAGCTTTCTTT
-,-,TRBV6-5,TRBJ1-1,CASSTGPTNTEAFF,TGTGCCAGCAGCACAGGGCCCACCAACACTGAAGCTTTCTTT
few,-,TRBV2,TRBJ1-1,CASSAQEAFF,TGTGCCAGCAGTGCACAGGAAGCTTTCTTT
-,TRBD2,TRBV2,TRBJ2-3,CASKPGGTSGGSTDTQYF,TGTGCCAGCAAGCCTGGAGGGACTAGCGGGGGGAGCACAGATACGCAGTATTTT
-,TRBD2,TRBV9,TRBJ2-1,CASSVGPSGGTYNEQFF,TGTGCCAGCAGCGTAGGCCCTTCGGGAGGAACCTACAATGAGCAGTTCTTC
once,-,TRBV7-2,TRBJ2-2,CASSLAGGANTGELFF,TGTGCCAGCAGCTTAGCGGGAGGTGCGAACACCGGGGAGCTGTTTTTT
-,-,TRBV10-3,TRBJ2-2,CAIRDPGQGFPQLFF,TGTGCCATCAGGGATCCTGGCCAGGGATTTCCTCAGCTGTTTTTT
-,TRBD1,TRBV30,TRBJ1-4,CAWNYRGSGEKLFF,TGTGCCTGGAATTACAGGGGTTCAGGTGAAAAACTGTTTTTT
few,-,TRBV24-1,TRBJ2-1,CATSARGGWGDNEQFF,TGTGCCACCAGTGCCCGGGGTGGGTGGGGGGACAATGAGCAGTTCTTC
-,TRBD2,TRBV7-9,TRBJ2-1,CASSFSLFSTSRTYNEQFF,TGTGCCAGCAGCTTTTCCCTCTTCTCGACTAGCAGAACCTACAATGAGCAGTTCTTC
-,TRBD1,TRBV9,TRBJ1-2,CASSEGTGLRNYGYTF,TGTGCCAGCAGCGAAGGGACAGGTCTTAGGAACTATGGCTACACCTTC
-,TRBD1,TRBV30,TRBJ1-6,CAWSAREGQGSPSPLHF,TGTGCCTGGAGTGCGCGAGAGGGACAGGGGAGTCCTTCACCCCTCCACTTT
-,TRBD1,TRBV30,TRBJ1-5,CAWSPRDRGYNQPQHF,TGTGCCTGGAGTCCCCGGGACAGGGGATACAATCAGCCCCAGCATTTT
-,TRBD1,TRBV18,TRBJ1-5,CASSLQGNQPQHF,TGTGCCAGCTCGCTACAGGGGAATCAGCCCCAGCATTTT